This TCR beta chain originates from a study of human T cells and chemical hapten exposure. The overall study: Upper inner arm skin measuring approximately 2 cm by approximately 2 cm received 2% DPC for sensitization. Chiefly female patients presented with alopecia areata, totalis or universalis.

Time point: pre-sensitization, week 0. Regarding treatment: therapeutic diphenylcyclopropenone sensitization with weekly scalp DPC. Donors were 18 to 70-year-old alopecia patients suitable for DPC. TCRdb re-analysed the RACE reads in MiXCR, keeping a single row per CDR3 protein. The repertoire holds 240,000 or so distinct CDR3 sequences, approximately 8.6% seen once, with less than 3% in the top ten. The CDR3 loop spans 13 amino acids. The V and J ends lost 3 bases and 6 bases respectively, with 12 bases between them. Germline V lookup: CDR1 DFQATT, CDR2 SNEGSKA (reference sequence). Details on this clonotype: Its antigen remains unknown.

Study observations and caveats: Positive correlation was observed between PT1 expanded TCR counts and patch test score.

Sequenced here: whole blood, sampled in connection with sensitization to the hapten diphenylcyclopropenone (DPC). This receptor was taken from a woman aged 40 to 50 with alopecia areata. Some clones in this sample may be carry-over from other donors' samples. This chain connects TRBV20-1 to TRBJ2-1; D is possibly TRBD2 (5 bases). In nucleotides, the CDR3 is TGCAGTGCTAGTCGAGACGGAGGCAATGAGCAGTTCTTC. Its translation is CSASRDGGNEQFF.